This TCR beta chain was identified in a study of monozygotic twins with inflammatory bowel disease (dated by TCRdb to about 2019). A note on the overall study: The complete study included around 30 monozygotic twin pairs: 19 IBD-discordant Danish pairs and nine German pairs, of which four were IBD-concordant and five were IBD-discordant. Within discordant pairs, disease-associated traits were sought mainly by comparing IBD patients with their genetically identical healthy co-twins. Each individual had, on average, about 151 000 unique TCRalpha sequences and 181 000 unique TCRbeta sequences available for analysis. General conclusions and limits of the study: Distinction between different T cell subtypes could not be achieved in the analysis. Because patients were on differing immunosuppressive treatments, the repertoires may have picked up extra background noise and inter-individual variability. TCRbeta repertoire diversity, by inverse Simpson index, was decreased in IBD patients compared with their healthy co-twins. No single strong signal or clonotype linked to IBD turned up in the results, so the idea that one exists was not supported. Repertoire similarity did not differ between concordant and discordant twins, possibly due to limited statistical power. Fewer clonotypes were shared with other individuals by IBD patients than by healthy twins, most markedly in patients showing signs of disease activity.

CDR1 and CDR2 are read off the germline V gene (reference sequence) as SEHNR and FQNEAQ. From the cysteine through the phenylalanine, the CDR3 covers 17 amino acids. The DNA is not on file. From each donor, an approximately 2.5 ml peripheral blood sample was collected into PAXgene tubes and kept at -80 degrees C. Without T cell sorting, total RNA was isolated from whole blood using the PAXgene blood miRNA kit on an automated QIAcube. Peripheral blood from monozygotic twin pairs, either concordant or discordant for inflammatory bowel disease, underwent deep TCRalpha and TCRbeta repertoire profiling that used unique molecular barcoding. Smoking habits were recorded for all twin pairs, and individuals were classified as current, former or never smokers. Receptor amplification or capture employed 5' RACE. Preparation of each TCR library used 3,500 to 4,500 ng of total RNA. For each sample, cDNA synthesis was carried out in eight separate reactions using SMARTScribe reverse transcriptase. Unique molecular identifiers containing a 6-nucleotide sample barcode were introduced through template switching during cDNA synthesis. Two nested PCRs of about 15 and 9 cycles amplified the TCRalpha and TCRbeta cDNA, and bead purification followed each PCR. Before amplification, the cDNA was treated with uracil DNA-glycosylase and purified using the QIAquick PCR purification kit. In the second PCR, Illumina TruSeq-compatible adapters and sample-specific barcodes were added. Library quality and concentration were checked on TapeStation and Qubit, and libraries were pooled at around 5 ng each. Sequencing of pooled libraries was carried out on an Illumina HiSeq2500 single-index Rapid Run using 2 x 100 bp reads and custom sequencing primers. Under the source paper's analysis protocol: UMI-based consensus assembly with MiGEC version 1.2.6 was used to correct PCR and sequencing errors. MiXCR version 2.1.1 handled V(D)J alignment, clonotype assembly and CDR3 extraction. To normalise gene usage, clonotype sharing and MAIT/NKT TCR abundance, the analysis used the top 1000, 10 000 and 20 000 clonotypes per sample. After downsampling to 27 000 UMIs, diversity was calculated as the inverse Simpson index using the vegan R package. Paired Mann-Whitney U tests were applied to discordant twin pairs, with Benjamini-Hochberg correction for multiple testing. Once TCRdb had reprocessed the reads, it stored one entry per CDR3 protein sequence and supplied no DNA. TCRdb assigned the V and J calls; the authors' analysis was not used. The sample's own table lists approximately 400,000 distinct CDR3 sequences. The leading ten clones occupy just over 2.5% of the sample.

Turning to this clonotype: This receptor's antigen is unknown.

The chain employs TRBV7-9 and TRBJ1-3. Sequencing input: blood. The TCR comes from a human donor with ulcerative colitis or Crohn's disease, or a healthy co-twin of an affected twin (not recorded which). The CDR3 in this case is CASSLGNRFSSGNTIYF.